Sequencing of this T cell receptor beta chain was carried out in a study of blood T cell repertoires in COVID-19. About the study: Acute and convalescent COVID-19 specimens originated in the United States, Italy and Spain. T cells, B-cell-depleted T cells, or PBMCs provided the cDNA or gDNA that served as material.

CDR1 and CDR2 (germline): MRHNA, SNTAGT. The CDR3 length is 13 residues. Trimming pared 4 bases from V and 6 bases from J, leaving 12 bases between. Original data processing: Quantification of nucleated cells was approximated via reference gene primer amplification. Profiled with immunoSEQ multiplex PCR; TCRdb holds only in-frame clones, not every one. The DNA was the basis for D and trimming; V, J and clone size are from that table. The sample holds about 70,000 clones; 86% are singletons and the top ten take more than 10%. This TCR was recovered from a human donor in a cohort sampled during active COVID-19. Sequenced material: peripheral blood. The V call is TRBV6-4, the J call TRBJ1-1; the D is unclear. CDR3 DNA: TGTGCCAGCAGTGTGGAGGGTGGCGCTGAAGCTTTCTTT. This translates into CASSVEGGAEAFF.